This passage covers 8 T cell receptor beta chains from one sample sequenced in a study of chemoradiotherapy in HPV16-positive cancers. This table comes from immunoSEQ multiplex PCR, and its TCRdb copy is limited to in-frame clones, with some not included. The data show 12,000 or so clones, 77% seen once. Sampling was performed from a patient who underwent chemoradiotherapy. The source of these receptors is a human donor with HPV-associated anogenital cancer.

The rearrangement joins TRBV30 to TRBJ2-5, with D possibly matching TRBD1 (6 bases). The CDR3 extends over 14 amino acids. With 1 base removed from V and 2 bases from J, the gap between germline ends came to 11 bases. CDR1 and CDR2 from the germline V gene are GTSNPN and SVGIG (reference sequence). The CDR3: CAWSAGHFQETQYF. As DNA, the CDR3 is TGTGCCTGGAGTGCGGGACACTTTCAAGAGACCCAGTACTTC.

The V and J genes are TRBV4-1 and TRBJ2-2, with TRBD2 matching 16 bases. The J segment lost 3 bases and the V segment lost 5 bases, leaving 9 bases of the junction unmatched. Germline V gene lookup returns CDR1 MGHRA and CDR2 YSYEKL. The CDR3 extends over 19 amino acids. DNA of the CDR3: TGCGCCAGCAGCTCAGCGGGACTAGCGGGGGGGCCGGACACCGGGGAGCTGTTTTTT. It yields the protein CASSSAGLAGGPDTGELFF.

This rearrangement joins TRBV7-9 to TRBJ1-1; D gene unclear. Trimming removed 1 base at V and 1 base at J, with 7 bases between. Germline V gives CDR1 SEHNR, CDR2 FQNEAQ (reference sequence). CDR3 length: 14 amino acids. This chain's CDR3 is CASSLVPPNTEAFF. The CDR3 DNA reads TGTGCCAGCAGCTTAGTACCCCCGAACACTGAAGCTTTCTTT.

The V and J genes are TRBV2 and TRBJ2-7; 10 nucleotides agree with TRBD2. The germline V gene encodes CDR1 SNHLY and CDR2 FYNNEI. The length of the CDR3 is 12 residues. V was pared by 9 bases and J by 8 bases, with 7 bases of the junction left unmatched. The CDR3 DNA is TGTGCCAGTTCAGCGGGAGGGCGAAAGCAGTACTTC. Its translation is CASSAGGRKQYF.

This clone came up a few times. The chain couples TRBV19 to TRBJ1-3, with D hard to call. Germline loops: CDR1 LNHDA, CDR2 SQIVND (reference sequence). CDR3 length equals 13 residues. Trimming took off 7 bases at V and 0 bases at J, with 7 bases between the two ends. DNA of the CDR3: TGTGCCAGTAACCACGACTCTGGAAACACCATATATTTT. This sequence encodes CASNHDSGNTIYF. The full variable domain, rest sourced from reference TRBV19 and TRBJ1-3, is DGGITQSPKYLFRKEGQNVTLSCEQNLNHDAMYWYRQDPGQGLRLIYYSQIVNDFQKGDIAEGYSVSREKKESFPLTVTSAQKNPTAFYLCASNHDSGNTIYFGEGSWLTVV.

V usage is TRBV27 and J usage is TRBJ2-3, with D maybe TRBD1 (7 bases). CDR1 is MNHEY and CDR2 is SMNVEV in the germline V gene (reference sequence). This CDR3 is built from 13 residues. V lost 6 bases, J lost 8 bases, and 15 bases lay in between. The CDR3 here is CASSPRQGGTQYF. Here the CDR3 DNA reads TGTGCCAGCAGCCCCAGACAGGGAGGTACGCAGTATTTT.

This chain joins TRBV5-6 and TRBJ2-7; D is unresolved. The germline CDR1 and CDR2 sequences are SGHDT and YYEEEE. Trimming left V 3 bases short and J 0 bases short, with 10 bases between. The CDR3 consists of 14 residues. The CDR3 DNA follows: TGTGCCAGCAGCTATGGGGAAAGCTCCTACGAGCAGTACTTC. It yields the protein CASSYGESSYEQYF.

The V gene is TRBV6-5, the J gene TRBJ2-2; D is possibly TRBD1 (6 bases). V lost 0 bases and J lost 1, with 9 bases in between. CDR1 is MNHEY, CDR2 SVGAGI, per germline. The length of the CDR3 is 16 residues. In nucleotides, the CDR3 is TGTGCCAGCAGTTACTCGAGGGGACAGAACACCGGGGAGCTGTTTTTT. This codes for CASSYSRGQNTGELFF.